The 18 T cell receptor beta chains given below trace back to one sample, sequenced in a study of T-cell memory formation after mild COVID-19. A single record per CDR3 protein comes from TCRdb applying MiXCR to the 5' RACE reads. In the table there are roughly 580,000 distinct CDR3 sequences, under 20% of which are singletons. The source material was PBMCs or a T cell subset sorted from them (not recorded which). The origin of the receptors is an adult woman who had mild COVID-19 (a few samples of this study predate the infection). Cell type and time point are not known.

The sample holds a few counts of this clonotype. The chain employs TRBV20-1 and TRBJ1-5; D is perhaps TRBD1 (6 bases). V was shortened by 3 bases and J by 4 bases, with 19 bases between the two germline ends. This CDR3 is 16 amino acids long. CDR1 and CDR2 from the germline V gene are DFQATT and SNEGSKA (reference sequence). Here the CDR3 reads CSARGGGGASNQPQHF. DNA of the CDR3: TGCAGTGCTAGGGGGGGCGGGGGCGCGTCGAATCAGCCCCAGCATTTT.

The chain combines TRBV9 with TRBJ1-6; D gene unclear. Germline lookup yields CDR1 SGDLS and CDR2 YYNGEE. Trimming left V 3 bases short and J 8 bases short, with 15 bases between. This CDR3 is 15 amino acids long. CDR3 in amino acids: CASSARDTFDSPLHF. In DNA form, the CDR3 reads TGTGCCAGCAGCGCCCGGGATACTTTCGATTCACCCCTCCACTTT.

This clonotype was detected a few times. The V gene is TRBV12-3 or TRBV12-4, the J gene TRBJ2-2; 15 bases agree with TRBD2. The CDR3 is 16 residues long. J lost 7 bases, V lost 7 bases, and 7 bases had no gene match. CDR3 loop: CASTLGLAGGSGELFF. The CDR3 DNA sequence: TGTGCCAGCACCCTGGGACTAGCGGGAGGTAGCGGGGAGCTGTTTTTT.

This clonotype was picked up a small number of times. This chain joins TRBV7-8 and TRBJ2-1; the D gene is possibly TRBD1 (5 bases). The CDR3 has 15 residues. V was pared by 7 bases and J by 0 bases, with 13 bases between. Germline V lookup: CDR1 SGHVS, CDR2 FQNEAQ. The CDR3 loop reads CASTKGISSYNEQFF. The CDR3 DNA is TGTGCCAGCACCAAGGGGATTAGCTCCTACAATGAGCAGTTCTTC.

This clonotype turned up a few times. The chain joins TRBV27 to TRBJ2-4; the D gene is possibly TRBD1 (6 bases). CDR3 size: 15 residues. CDR1 and CDR2 from the germline V gene are MNHEY and SMNVEV (reference sequence). V was pared by 5 bases and J by 6 bases, with 17 bases between. CDR3 DNA: TGTGCCAGCAGTCCCGGACAGAGATCAATAAACATTCAGTACTTC. Its translation: CASSPGQRSINIQYF.

This rearrangement joins TRBV12-3 or TRBV12-4 to TRBJ2-1, with D maybe TRBD2 (7 bases). The V gene lost 6 bases and the J gene lost 15 bases, with 21 bases spanning the gap. The CDR3 is 13 amino acids. CDR3 DNA: TGTGCCAGCAGCTCCACCACGCGGGGGCGGTCGTTCTTC. This codes for CASSSTTRGRSFF.

This chain connects TRBV20-1 to TRBJ2-5; D perhaps matches TRBD1 (6 bases). V was trimmed by 3 bases and J by 1 base, leaving 9 bases between them. This CDR3 has 13 residues. Germline CDR1 is DFQATT and CDR2 is SNEGSKA (reference sequence). Written as DNA, the CDR3 is TGCAGTGCTAGCCGGGACACCCAAGAGACCCAGTACTTC. This sequence encodes CSASRDTQETQYF.

This clonotype has only a few counts. The CDR3 sequence is CASSPQGGRSQETQYF. Here the CDR3 DNA reads TGTGCCAGCAGCCCCCAAGGGGGGAGGAGCCAAGAGACCCAGTACTTC. The chain links TRBV7-3 to TRBJ2-5; D may match TRBD1 or TRBD2 (6 bases each). The CDR3 has 16 amino acids. In germline, CDR1 is SGHTA, CDR2 FQGTGA. Trimming removed 5 bases from V and 1 base from J, with 17 bases in between.

The gene calls are TRBV24-1 and TRBJ1-5; 9 nucleotides agree with TRBD1. Germline lookup yields CDR1 KGHDR and CDR2 SFDVKD. J was trimmed by 6 bases and V by 2 bases; bases with no gene match: 7. The length of the CDR3 is 16 residues. The CDR3 DNA follows: TGTGCCACCAGTGATTCTACAGGGGGCTTACTTCAGCCCCAGCATTTT. Translation gives CATSDSTGGLLQPQHF.

This chain uses TRBV27 with TRBJ2-2, with 7 bases lining up with TRBD1. This CDR3 region has 14 residues. CDR1 and CDR2 (germline): MNHEY, SMNVEV (reference sequence). The V gene end was trimmed by 9 bases and the J gene end by 6 bases; junction bases not matched to a gene: 10. The DNA for the CDR3 is TGTGCCAGTAGGACAGGTCTTGGATCCGGGGAGCTGTTTTTT. It specifies CASRTGLGSGELFF.

The chain is built from TRBV28 and TRBJ2-1; D is undetermined. Germline values: CDR1 MDHEN, CDR2 SYDVKM. The CDR3 is made up of 12 amino acids. V lost 3 bases to trimming and J lost 8 bases, with 8 bases between them. The CDR3 nucleotides read TGTGCCAGCAGTTTCACTGCCTATGAGCAGTTCTTC. Its translation is CASSFTAYEQFF.

The chain combines TRBV14 with TRBJ2-7; D remains unclear. The CDR3 is made up of 11 amino acids. Trimming pared 0 bases from V and 6 bases from J, leaving 3 bases between. Looked up from germline, CDR1 is SGHDN and CDR2 is FVKESK. The CDR3 nucleotides are TGTGCCAGCAGCCAAGATAGCGAGCAGTACTTC. It yields the protein CASSQDSEQYF.

V gene TRBV2 combines with J gene TRBJ2-2, with 8 bases identical to TRBD2. The V and J ends lost 6 bases and 1 base, in that order; junction bases with no gene match: 4. Looked up from germline, CDR1 is SNHLY and CDR2 is FYNNEI. The CDR3 length is 15 residues. The CDR3 DNA sequence: TGTGCCAGCAGCCAGCGGGAGCTGAACACCGGGGAGCTGTTTTTT. It is translated as CASSQRELNTGELFF.

This clonotype was counted only a few times. V usage is TRBV11-2 and J usage is TRBJ2-7; 11 bases align to TRBD2. Losses at the gene ends were 5 bases for V and 9 bases for J; bases not matched to a gene: 12. CDR1 and CDR2 (germline): SGHAT, FQNNGV. This CDR3 has 15 residues. CDR3 sequence: CASSPLAGGQSRQYF. The CDR3 nucleotides are TGTGCCAGCAGCCCCTTAGCGGGAGGGCAAAGTCGGCAGTACTTC.

The chain links TRBV6-5 to TRBJ2-1; 10 nucleotides agree with TRBD1. Losses at the gene ends were 6 bases for V and 7 bases for J; bases not matched to a gene: 6. Germline values: CDR1 MNHEY, CDR2 SVGAGI. The CDR3 is made up of 14 amino acids. The CDR3 is CASSRGQGRNEQFF. CDR3 DNA: TGTGCCAGCAGCCGGGGACAGGGGAGAAATGAGCAGTTCTTC.

This rearrangement joins TRBV7-6 to TRBJ2-1; TRBD2 aligns across 9 bases. J was trimmed by 4 bases and V by 2 bases; bases with no gene match: 6. Germline loops: CDR1 SGHVS, CDR2 FNYEAQ. There are 16 residues in the CDR3. The CDR3 DNA follows: TGTGCCAGCAGCTTATGGCCTAGCGGGAAATACAATGAGCAGTTCTTC. Translated: CASSLWPSGKYNEQFF.

The rearrangement joins TRBV7-8 to TRBJ2-1, with 12 bases matching TRBD1. The CDR3 extends over 15 amino acids. Losses at the gene ends were 0 bases for V and 9 bases for J; bases not matched to a gene: 3. Looked up from germline, CDR1 is SGHVS and CDR2 is FQNEAQ. CDR3 DNA: TGTGCCAGCAGCTTAGCAGGGACAGGGGGCGGTGAGCAGTTCTTC. This translates into CASSLAGTGGGEQFF.

This chain links TRBV6-2 or TRBV6-3 with TRBJ2-7; TRBD1 matches at 8 bases. The V gene's germline CDR1 is MNHEY and CDR2 SVGEGT. V lost 5 bases and J lost 3; bases outside the gene matches: 12. This CDR3 has 16 residues. The chain's CDR3 is CASSQDRDRLNYEQYF. The DNA for the CDR3 is TGTGCCAGCAGTCAAGACCGGGACAGGCTTAACTACGAGCAGTACTTC.